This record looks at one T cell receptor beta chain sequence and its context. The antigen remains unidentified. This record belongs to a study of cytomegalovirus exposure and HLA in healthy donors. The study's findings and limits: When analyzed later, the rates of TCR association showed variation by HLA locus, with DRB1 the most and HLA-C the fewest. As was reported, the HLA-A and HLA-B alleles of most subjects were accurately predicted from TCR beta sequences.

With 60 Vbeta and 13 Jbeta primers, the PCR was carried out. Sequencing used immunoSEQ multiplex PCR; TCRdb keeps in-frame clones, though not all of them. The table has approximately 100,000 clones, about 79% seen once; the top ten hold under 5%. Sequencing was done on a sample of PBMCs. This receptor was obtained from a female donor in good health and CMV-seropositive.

CDR3 coding DNA: TGTGCCAGCAGCAGGGTCGCTAACTATGGCTACACCTTC. As protein: CASSRVANYGYTF. V is TRBV6-1 and J is TRBJ1-2; maybe TRBD1 (5 bases). Germline CDR1 and CDR2: MNHNS and SASEGT. The CDR3 extends over 13 amino acids. Trimming cost V 6 bases and J 0 bases, with 8 bases left between them.